This TCR beta chain came from a study of identical twins. Whole-study findings and limits: Twins shared beta out-of-frame sequences in excess, but this excess was weaker.

This clonotype was recorded a few times. The antigen is not known. TCRdb re-derived calls from the 5' RACE reads in MiXCR, one entry per CDR3 protein. The sample yields around 490,000 distinct CDR3 sequences, about 20% seen once. These records were also assigned to another study, of yellow fever vaccine responses in identical twins.

The receptor was derived from a woman younger than 35 in good health. Sequencing input: CD4+ T cells sorted from blood.

The CDR3: CASSPFPSGANVLTF. The CDR3 bases are TGTGCCAGTAGTCCCTTCCCTTCCGGGGCCAACGTCCTGACTTTC. The chain is built from TRBV19 and TRBJ2-6; D is undetermined. The CDR3 is made up of 15 amino acids. V was trimmed by 5 bases and J by 4 bases, leaving 12 bases between them. Germline V lookup: CDR1 LNHDA, CDR2 SQIVND (reference sequence).